A selection of T cell receptor beta chains follows, all from one sample in a study of blood T cell repertoires in COVID-19. Profiling relied on immunoSEQ multiplex PCR, and the TCRdb table lists in-frame clones only, not all of them. The sample lists over 150,000 clones, about 80% occurring once. The sequencing input was peripheral blood. Source of these receptors: a woman in her 70s with acute or convalescent COVID-19. The CDR3 runs from the conserved cysteine through the conserved F or W. A D gene is named only where the DNA matches it firmly. A row's size may be missing; if present it is once, few, many or a size class.

TGTGCCAGTAGTATCCCTCTCGCAGGGGGTCAGCCCCAGCATTTT CASSIPLAGGQPQHF 15 TRBD1 TRBV19 NA TRBJ1-5
TGTGCCACCATTGGGGGACAGGGTGGAATCGAGCAGTACTTC CATIGGQGGIEQYF 14 TRBD1 TRBV24-1 NA TRBJ2-7
TGTGCCAGTAGTCTCGGACAGAGCTTCTTCTATGGCTACACCTTC CASSLGQSFFYGYTF 15 NA TRBV19 NA TRBJ1-2
TGTGCCAGCAGTTACATCGGAGGGGGCGGTGGCTACACCTTC CASSYIGGGGGYTF 14 TRBD1 TRBV6-5 NA TRBJ1-2
TGTGCCAGCAGCCGAAAAAGCGGTGCTGGCACAGATACGCAGTATTTT CASSRKSGAGTDTQYF 16 NA TRBV2 NA TRBJ2-3
TGTGCCAGCTCACCCGTAGCGGGAGGGCCTCCCTACAATGAGCAGTTCTTC CASSPVAGGPPYNEQFF 17 TRBD2 TRBV18 few TRBJ2-1
TGCAGCGTTTATGATCCGGGACAGGGGGGAAATCAGCCCCAGCATTTT CSVYDPGQGGNQPQHF 16 TRBD1 TRBV29-1 NA TRBJ1-5
TGTGCCAGCAGCTTAAACCCGGGACTAGAGAAGTACAATGAGCAGTTCTTC CASSLNPGLEKYNEQFF 17 TRBD2 TRBV7-3 few TRBJ2-1
TGTGCCAGCAGCTCTACGCCAGGCGACACCGGGGAGCTGTTTTTT CASSSTPGDTGELFF 15 NA TRBV11-3 NA TRBJ2-2
TGTGCCAGCAGTGCCGGGGAGGGAGTACTCTCCTACGAGCAGTACTTC CASSAGEGVLSYEQYF 16 TRBD2 TRBV2 NA TRBJ2-7
TGTGCCACCAGTGTCTTCGACAACAGGGGCTGGGAGCTGTTTTTT CATSVFDNRGWELFF 15 TRBD1 TRBV24-1 NA TRBJ2-2
TGTGCCAGCAGCCAAGATAAACTAGCGGGAGACGAGCAGTACTTC CASSQDKLAGDEQYF 15 TRBD2 TRBV4-2 few TRBJ2-7
TGCAGCGTTGGGCTTAATGAAAAACTGTTTTTT CSVGLNEKLFF 11 NA TRBV29-1 NA TRBJ1-4
TGTGCCAGCAGTGAACTCCAGGGGTTCCAAGAGACCCAGTACTTC CASSELQGFQETQYF 15 NA TRBV2 few TRBJ2-5
TGTGCCAGCAGCTTAGTCAGGGGATCGAATGAACTGTTTTTT CASSLVRGSNELFF 14 NA TRBV11-2 NA TRBJ1-4
TGTGCCAGCAGTTCGACAGGGGGTGTAGATACGCAGTATTTT CASSSTGGVDTQYF 14 TRBD1 TRBV27 NA TRBJ2-3
TGCGCCAGCAGCGCTACTAGCGGGAGTGTCACCGGGGAGCTGTTTTTT CASSATSGSVTGELFF 16 TRBD2 TRBV5-1 NA TRBJ2-2
TGTGCCAGCAGTTCGCCGGGGGACCGGGGGGGTTCACCCCTCCACTTT CASSSPGDRGGSPLHF 16 NA TRBV2 NA TRBJ1-6
TGTGCCATCAGTGGATACGGGGGGTTTGGCGAGCAGTACTTC CAISGYGGFGEQYF 14 TRBD2 TRBV10-3 NA TRBJ2-7